This T cell receptor beta chain was recovered during a study of blood T cell repertoires in COVID-19. Background on the study: Specimens from acute and convalescent COVID-19 originated in the United States, Italy and Spain. Sources were T cells, B-cell-depleted T cells, or PBMCs; the material itself was cDNA or gDNA.

As originally analysed: Reference gene primer amplification yielded estimated nucleated cell counts. Assay used: immunoSEQ multiplex PCR; TCRdb lists only in-frame clones, some missing. V, J and clone size derive from that table, while D and trimming were established from the DNA sequence. The sample yields about 90,000 clones, about three quarters seen once. CDR1 is MNHNY, CDR2 SVGAGI, per germline (reference sequence). The CDR3 contains 15 residues. V was cut by 8 bases and J by 0 bases, with 13 bases left in between. The sequencing input was peripheral blood. V and J are TRBV6-6 and TRBJ2-2, with a tentative D call TRBD1 (6 bases). This TCR derives from a man aged 65 to 85 with acute or convalescent COVID-19. CDR3 residues: CASGAGTSNTGELFF. The DNA for the CDR3 is TGTGCCAGCGGAGCCGGGACATCGAACACCGGGGAGCTGTTTTTT.